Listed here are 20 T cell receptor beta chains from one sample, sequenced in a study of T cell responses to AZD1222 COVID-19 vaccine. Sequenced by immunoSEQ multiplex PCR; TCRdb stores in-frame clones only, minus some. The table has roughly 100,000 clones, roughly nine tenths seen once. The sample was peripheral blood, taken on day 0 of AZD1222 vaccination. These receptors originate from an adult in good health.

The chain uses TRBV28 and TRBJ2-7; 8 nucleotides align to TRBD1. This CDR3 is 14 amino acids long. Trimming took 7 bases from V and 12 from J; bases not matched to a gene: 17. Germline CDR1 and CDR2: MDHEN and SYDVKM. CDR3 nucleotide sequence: TGTGCCAGCACCCTCCGGGGCGCAGGGGGCGGGCGGTACTTC. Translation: CASTLRGAGGGRYF.

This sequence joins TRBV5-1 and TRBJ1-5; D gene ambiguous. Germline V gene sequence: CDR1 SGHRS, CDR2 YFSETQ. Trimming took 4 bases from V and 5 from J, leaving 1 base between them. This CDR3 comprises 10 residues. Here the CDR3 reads CASSDQPQHF. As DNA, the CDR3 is TGCGCCAGCAGCGATCAGCCCCAGCATTTT.

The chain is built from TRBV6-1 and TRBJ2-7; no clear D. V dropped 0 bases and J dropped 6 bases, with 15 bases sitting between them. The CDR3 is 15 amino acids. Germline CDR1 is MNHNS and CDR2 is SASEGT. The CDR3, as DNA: TGTGCCAGCAGTGAAGCTGAAGGCCCCTGGGGCGAGCAGTACTTC. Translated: CASSEAEGPWGEQYF.

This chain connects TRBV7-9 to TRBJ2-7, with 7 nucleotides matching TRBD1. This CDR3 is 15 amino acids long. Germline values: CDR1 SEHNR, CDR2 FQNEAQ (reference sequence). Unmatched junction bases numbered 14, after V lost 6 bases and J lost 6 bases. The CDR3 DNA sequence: TGTGCCAGCAGGCTAAACAGGGGCCGCAAAGGCGAGCAGTACTTC. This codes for CASRLNRGRKGEQYF. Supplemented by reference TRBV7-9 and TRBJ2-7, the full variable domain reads DTGVSQNPRHKITKRGQNVTFRCDPISEHNRLYWYRQTLGQGPEFLTYFQNEAQLEKSRLLSDRFSAERPKGSFSTLEIQRTEQGDSAMYLCASRLNRGRKGEQYFGPGTRLTVT.

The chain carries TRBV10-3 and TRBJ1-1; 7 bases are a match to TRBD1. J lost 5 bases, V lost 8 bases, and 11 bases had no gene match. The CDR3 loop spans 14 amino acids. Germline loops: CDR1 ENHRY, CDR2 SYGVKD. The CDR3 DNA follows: TGTGCCATCCGCGATAAGACAGGGCTGACTGAAGCTTTCTTT. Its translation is CAIRDKTGLTEAFF.

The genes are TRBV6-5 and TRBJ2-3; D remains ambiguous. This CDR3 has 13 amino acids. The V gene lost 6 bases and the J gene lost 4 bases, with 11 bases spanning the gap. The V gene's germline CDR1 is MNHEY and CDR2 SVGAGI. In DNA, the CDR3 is TGTGCCAGCAGCCTGGGTTTCCCAGATACGCAGTATTTT. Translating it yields CASSLGFPDTQYF.

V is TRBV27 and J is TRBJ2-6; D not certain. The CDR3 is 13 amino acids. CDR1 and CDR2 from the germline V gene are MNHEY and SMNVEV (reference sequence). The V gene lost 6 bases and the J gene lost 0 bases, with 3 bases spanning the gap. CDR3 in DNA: TGTGCCAGCAGCCCCTCTGGGGCCAACGTCCTGACTTTC. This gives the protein CASSPSGANVLTF.

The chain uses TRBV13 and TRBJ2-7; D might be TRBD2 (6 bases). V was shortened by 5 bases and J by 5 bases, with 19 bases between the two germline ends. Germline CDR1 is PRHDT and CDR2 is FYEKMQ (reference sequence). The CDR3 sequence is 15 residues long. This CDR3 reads CASSLDTSYGDEQYF. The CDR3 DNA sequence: TGTGCCAGCAGCCTCGATACTAGCTACGGCGACGAGCAGTACTTC.

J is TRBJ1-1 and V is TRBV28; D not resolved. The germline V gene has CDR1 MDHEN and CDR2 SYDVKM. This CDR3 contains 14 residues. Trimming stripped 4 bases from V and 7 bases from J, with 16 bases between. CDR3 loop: CASSSGLPVGEAFF. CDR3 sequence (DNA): TGTGCCAGCAGTTCGGGTCTCCCTGTGGGTGAAGCTTTCTTT.

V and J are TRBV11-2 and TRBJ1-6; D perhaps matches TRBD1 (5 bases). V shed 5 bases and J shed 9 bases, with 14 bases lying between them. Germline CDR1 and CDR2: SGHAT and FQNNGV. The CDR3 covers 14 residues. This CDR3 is CASSLGTGGSPLHF. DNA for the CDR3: TGTGCCAGCAGCCTCGGGACCGGCGGTTCACCCCTCCACTTT.

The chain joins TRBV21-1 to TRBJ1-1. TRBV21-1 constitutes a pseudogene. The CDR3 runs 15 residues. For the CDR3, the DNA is TGTGCCAGCAGCAAACTTAAACTGAGGGTCACTGAAGCTTTCTTT. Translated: CASSKLKLRVTEAFF.

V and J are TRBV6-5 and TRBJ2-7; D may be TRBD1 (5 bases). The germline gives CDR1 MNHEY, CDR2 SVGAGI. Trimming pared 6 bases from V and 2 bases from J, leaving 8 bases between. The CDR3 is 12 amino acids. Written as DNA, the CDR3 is TGTGCCAGCAGAACAGGACCCTACGAGCAGTACTTC. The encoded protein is CASRTGPYEQYF.

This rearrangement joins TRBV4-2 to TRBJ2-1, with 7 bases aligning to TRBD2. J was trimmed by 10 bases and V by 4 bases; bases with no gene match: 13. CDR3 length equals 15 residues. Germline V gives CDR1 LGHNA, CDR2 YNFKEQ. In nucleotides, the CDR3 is TGTGCCAGCAGCCGGAGACTAGCCGGAGAAGACGAGCAGTTCTTC. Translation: CASSRRLAGEDEQFF.

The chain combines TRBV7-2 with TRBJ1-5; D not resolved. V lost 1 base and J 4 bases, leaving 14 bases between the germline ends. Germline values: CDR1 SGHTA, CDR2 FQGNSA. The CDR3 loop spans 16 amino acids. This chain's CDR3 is CASSLEGPQANQPQHF. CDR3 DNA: TGTGCCAGCAGCTTAGAAGGGCCTCAAGCAAATCAGCCCCAGCATTTT.

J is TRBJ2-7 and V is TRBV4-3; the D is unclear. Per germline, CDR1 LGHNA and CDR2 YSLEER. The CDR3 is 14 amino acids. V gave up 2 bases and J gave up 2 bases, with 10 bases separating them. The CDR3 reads CASSQRPGPYEQYF. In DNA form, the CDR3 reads TGCGCCAGCAGCCAACGGCCCGGCCCCTACGAGCAGTACTTC.

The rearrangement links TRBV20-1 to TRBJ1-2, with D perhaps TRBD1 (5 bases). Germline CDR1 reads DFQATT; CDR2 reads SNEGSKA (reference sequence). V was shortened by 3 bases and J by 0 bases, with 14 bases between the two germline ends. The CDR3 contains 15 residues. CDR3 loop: CSASGAGESNYGYTF. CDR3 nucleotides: TGCAGTGCTAGTGGAGCGGGGGAATCTAACTATGGCTACACCTTC.

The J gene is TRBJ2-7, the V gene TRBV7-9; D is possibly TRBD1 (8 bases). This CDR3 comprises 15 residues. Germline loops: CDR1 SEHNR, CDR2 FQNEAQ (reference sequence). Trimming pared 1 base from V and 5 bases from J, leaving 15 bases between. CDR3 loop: CASSLGQGAGDEQYF. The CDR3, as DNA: TGTGCCAGCAGCTTAGGTCAGGGGGCGGGGGACGAGCAGTACTTC. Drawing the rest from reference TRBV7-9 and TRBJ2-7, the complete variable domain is DTGVSQNPRHKITKRGQNVTFRCDPISEHNRLYWYRQTLGQGPEFLTYFQNEAQLEKSRLLSDRFSAERPKGSFSTLEIQRTEQGDSAMYLCASSLGQGAGDEQYFGPGTRLTVT.

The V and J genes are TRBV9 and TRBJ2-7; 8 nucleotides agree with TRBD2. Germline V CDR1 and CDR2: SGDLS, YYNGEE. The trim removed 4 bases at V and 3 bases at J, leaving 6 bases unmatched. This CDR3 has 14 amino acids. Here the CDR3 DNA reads TGTGCCAGCAGCAGGGAGGGGACTAGCTACGAGCAGTACTTC. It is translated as CASSREGTSYEQYF.

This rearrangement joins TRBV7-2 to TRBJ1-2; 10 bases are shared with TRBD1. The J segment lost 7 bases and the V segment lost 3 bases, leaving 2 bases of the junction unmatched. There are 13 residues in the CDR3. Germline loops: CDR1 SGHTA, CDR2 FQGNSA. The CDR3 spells CASSLTGGVGYTF. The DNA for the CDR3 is TGTGCCAGCAGCTTGACAGGGGGCGTTGGCTACACCTTC. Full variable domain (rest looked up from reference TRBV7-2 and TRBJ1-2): GAGVSQSPSNKVTEKGKDVELRCDPISGHTALYWYRQSLGQGLEFLIYFQGNSAPDKSGLPSDRFSAERTGGSVSTLTIQRTQQEDSAVYLCASSLTGGVGYTFGSGTRLTVV.

The CDR3, as DNA: TGTGCCAGCAGCTTAGATGGGACAGGGCGAACCGGGGAGCTGTTTTTT. Its translation: CASSLDGTGRTGELFF. V gene TRBV7-3 combines with J gene TRBJ2-2; 9 nucleotides agree with TRBD1. The CDR3 totals 16 residues. Germline V gene data show CDR1 as SGHTA and CDR2 as FQGTGA. Trimming at V came to 2 bases and at J to 5 bases, leaving 6 bases not matched to a gene. The full variable domain, rest sourced from reference TRBV7-3 and TRBJ2-2, is GAGVSQTPSNKVTEKGKYVELRCDPISGHTALYWYRQSLGQGPEFLIYFQGTGAADDSGLPNDRFFAVRPEGSVSTLKIQRTERGDSAVYLCASSLDGTGRTGELFFGEGSRLTVL.